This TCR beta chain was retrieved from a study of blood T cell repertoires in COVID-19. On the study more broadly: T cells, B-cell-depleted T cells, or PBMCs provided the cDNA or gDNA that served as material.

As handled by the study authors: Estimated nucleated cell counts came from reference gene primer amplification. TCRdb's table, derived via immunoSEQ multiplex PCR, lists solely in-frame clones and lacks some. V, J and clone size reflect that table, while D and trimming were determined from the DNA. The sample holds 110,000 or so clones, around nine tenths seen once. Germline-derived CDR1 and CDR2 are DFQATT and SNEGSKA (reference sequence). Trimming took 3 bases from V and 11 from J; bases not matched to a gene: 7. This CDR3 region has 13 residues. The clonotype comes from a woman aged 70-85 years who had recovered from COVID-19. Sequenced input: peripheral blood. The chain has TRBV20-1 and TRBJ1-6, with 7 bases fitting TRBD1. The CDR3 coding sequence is TGCAGTGCTAGTGGGACAGTTCGTCCACCCCTCCACTTT. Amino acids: CSASGTVRPPLHF.